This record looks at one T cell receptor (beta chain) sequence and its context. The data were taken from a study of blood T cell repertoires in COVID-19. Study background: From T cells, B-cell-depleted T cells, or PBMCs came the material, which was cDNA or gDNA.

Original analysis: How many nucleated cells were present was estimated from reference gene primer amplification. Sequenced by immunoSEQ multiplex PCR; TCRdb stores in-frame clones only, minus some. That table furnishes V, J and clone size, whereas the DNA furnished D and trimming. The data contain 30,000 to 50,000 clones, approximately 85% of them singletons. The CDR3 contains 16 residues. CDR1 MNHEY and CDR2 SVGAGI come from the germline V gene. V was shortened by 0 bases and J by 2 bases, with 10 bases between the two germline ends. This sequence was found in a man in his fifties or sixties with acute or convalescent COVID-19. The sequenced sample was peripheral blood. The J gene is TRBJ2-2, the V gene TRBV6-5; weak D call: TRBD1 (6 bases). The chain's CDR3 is CASSYSAGTNTGELFF. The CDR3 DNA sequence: TGTGCCAGCAGTTACTCAGCAGGGACAAACACCGGGGAGCTGTTTTTT.